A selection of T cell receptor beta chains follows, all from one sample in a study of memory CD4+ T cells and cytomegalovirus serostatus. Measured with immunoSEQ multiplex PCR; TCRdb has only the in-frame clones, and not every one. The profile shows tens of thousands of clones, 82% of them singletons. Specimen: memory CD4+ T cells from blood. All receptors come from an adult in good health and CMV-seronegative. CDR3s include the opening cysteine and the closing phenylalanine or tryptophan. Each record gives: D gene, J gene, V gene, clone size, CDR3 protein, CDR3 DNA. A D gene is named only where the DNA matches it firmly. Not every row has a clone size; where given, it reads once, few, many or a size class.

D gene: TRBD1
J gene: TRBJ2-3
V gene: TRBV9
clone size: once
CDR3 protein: CASSVGQGSSTQYF
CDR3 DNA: TGTGCCAGCAGCGTAGGACAGGGAAGCAGCACGCAGTATTTT

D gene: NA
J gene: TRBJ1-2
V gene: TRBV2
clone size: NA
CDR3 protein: CASSDQGQGYGYTF
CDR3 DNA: TGTGCCAGCAGTGACCAGGGGCAGGGCTATGGCTACACCTTC

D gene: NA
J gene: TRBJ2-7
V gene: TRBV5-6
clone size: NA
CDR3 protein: CASSFPDRYEQYF
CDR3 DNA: TGTGCCAGCAGCTTTCCAGATCGCTACGAGCAGTACTTC

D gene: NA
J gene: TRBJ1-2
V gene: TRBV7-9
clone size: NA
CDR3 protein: CASSSRTERYGYTF
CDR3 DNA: TGTGCCAGCAGTTCCAGGACAGAGCGCTATGGCTACACCTTC

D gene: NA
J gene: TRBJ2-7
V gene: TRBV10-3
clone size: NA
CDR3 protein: CAISGRLSYEQYF
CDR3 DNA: TGTGCCATCAGTGGAAGACTCTCCTACGAGCAGTACTTC

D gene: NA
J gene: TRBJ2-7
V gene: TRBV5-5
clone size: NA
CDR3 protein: CASSLEDRAYEQYF
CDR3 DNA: TGTGCCAGCAGCTTGGAGGACAGAGCCTACGAGCAGTACTTC

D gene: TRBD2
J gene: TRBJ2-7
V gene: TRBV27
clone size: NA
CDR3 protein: CASSHGGDYEQYF
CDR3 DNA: TGTGCCAGCAGTCACGGGGGGGACTACGAGCAGTACTTC

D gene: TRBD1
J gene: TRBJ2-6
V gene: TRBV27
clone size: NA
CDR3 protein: CASSHRLERDRGAGANVLTF
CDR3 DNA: TGTGCCAGCAGTCACAGACTGGAGCGGGACAGGGGTGCCGGGGCCAACGTCCTGACTTTC

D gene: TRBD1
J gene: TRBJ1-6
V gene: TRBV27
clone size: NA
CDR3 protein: CASRIDRGGKSPLHF
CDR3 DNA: TGTGCCAGCAGGATAGACAGGGGAGGTAAATCACCCCTCCACTTT

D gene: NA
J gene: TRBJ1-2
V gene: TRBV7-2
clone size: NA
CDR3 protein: CASRSPRAPSYGYTF
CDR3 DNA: TGTGCCAGCAGGTCACCTAGGGCTCCATCCTATGGCTACACCTTC

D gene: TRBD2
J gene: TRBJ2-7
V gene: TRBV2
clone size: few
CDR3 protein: CASSASGYEQYF
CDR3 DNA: TGTGCCAGCAGTGCTAGCGGGTACGAGCAGTACTTC

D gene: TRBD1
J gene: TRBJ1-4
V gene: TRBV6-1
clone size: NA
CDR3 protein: CASSLGQGGEKLFF
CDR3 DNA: TGTGCCAGCAGCTTGGGACAGGGTGGAGAAAAACTGTTTTTT

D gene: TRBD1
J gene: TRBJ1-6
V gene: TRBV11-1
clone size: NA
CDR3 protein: CASSRGQVYNSPLHF
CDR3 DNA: TGTGCCAGCAGTCGTGGACAGGTCTATAATTCACCCCTCCACTTT

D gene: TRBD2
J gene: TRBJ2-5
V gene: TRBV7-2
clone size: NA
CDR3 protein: CASSLAKLAGVPYQETQYF
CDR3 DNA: TGTGCCAGCAGCTTAGCGAAGCTAGCGGGGGTACCGTACCAAGAGACCCAGTACTTC

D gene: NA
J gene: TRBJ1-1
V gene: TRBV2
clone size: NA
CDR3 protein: CASSAQGAEAFF
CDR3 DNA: TGTGCCAGCAGCGCCCAGGGAGCTGAAGCTTTCTTT

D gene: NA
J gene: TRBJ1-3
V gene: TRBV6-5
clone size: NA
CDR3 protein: CASSLDPSSGNTIYF
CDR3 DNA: TGTGCCAGCAGTTTAGACCCGAGCTCTGGAAACACCATATATTTT

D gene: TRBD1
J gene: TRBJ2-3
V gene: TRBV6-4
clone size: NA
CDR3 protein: CASGPYRGTDTQYF
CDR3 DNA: TGTGCCAGCGGCCCTTACAGGGGAACAGATACGCAGTATTTT

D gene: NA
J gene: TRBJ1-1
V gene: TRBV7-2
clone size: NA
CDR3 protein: CASSLVPGSYGTEAFF
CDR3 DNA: TGTGCCAGCAGCTTAGTTCCAGGGTCGTACGGCACTGAAGCTTTCTTT

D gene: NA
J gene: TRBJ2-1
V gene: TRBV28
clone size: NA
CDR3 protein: CASSSIIFGVGEQFF
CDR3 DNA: TGTGCCAGCAGTTCGATTATATTTGGGGTCGGGGAGCAGTTCTTC

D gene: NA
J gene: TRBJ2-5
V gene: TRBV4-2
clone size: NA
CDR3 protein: CASSQGNQETQYF
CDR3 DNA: TGTGCCAGCAGCCAAGGCAATCAAGAGACCCAGTACTTC

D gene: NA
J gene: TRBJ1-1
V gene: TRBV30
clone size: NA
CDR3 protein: CAWGIGGANTEAFF
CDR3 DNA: TGTGCCTGGGGTATAGGGGGGGCAAACACTGAAGCTTTCTTT

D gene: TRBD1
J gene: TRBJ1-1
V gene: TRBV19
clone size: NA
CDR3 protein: CASSDRGRERTEAFF
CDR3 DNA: TGTGCCAGTAGCGACAGGGGGCGAGAACGCACTGAAGCTTTCTTT

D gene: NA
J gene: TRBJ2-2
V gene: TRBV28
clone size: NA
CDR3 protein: CASSDSLTTGELFF
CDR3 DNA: TGTGCCAGCAGCGACAGTCTGACTACCGGGGAGCTGTTTTTT

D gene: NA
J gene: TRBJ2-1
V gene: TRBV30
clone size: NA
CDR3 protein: CARSGRGGQGHEQFF
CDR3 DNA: TGTGCCCGGTCGGGGAGGGGGGGGCAAGGTCATGAGCAGTTCTTC

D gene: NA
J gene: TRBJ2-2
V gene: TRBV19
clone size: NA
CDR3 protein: CASSINRELFF
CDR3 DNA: TGTGCCAGTAGTATAAATCGGGAGCTGTTTTTT

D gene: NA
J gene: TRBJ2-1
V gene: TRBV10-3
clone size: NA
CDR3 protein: CAISQSPGGRFF
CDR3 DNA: TGTGCCATCAGTCAATCTCCGGGTGGTCGGTTCTTC

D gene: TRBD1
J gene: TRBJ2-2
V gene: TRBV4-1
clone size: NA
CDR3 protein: CASRRTGKDTGELFF
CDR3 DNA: TGCGCCAGCAGGCGGACAGGGAAGGACACCGGGGAGCTGTTTTTT

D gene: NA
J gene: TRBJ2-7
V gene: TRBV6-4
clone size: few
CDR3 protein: CASKRGVEQYF
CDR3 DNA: TGTGCCAGCAAAAGGGGGGTGGAGCAGTACTTC

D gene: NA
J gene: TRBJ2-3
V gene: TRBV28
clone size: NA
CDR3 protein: CASSQRDTQYF
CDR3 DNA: TGTGCCAGCAGCCAAAGGGATACGCAGTATTTT

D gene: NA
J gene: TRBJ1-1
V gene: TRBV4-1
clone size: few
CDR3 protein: CASSQGWARNKNTEAFF
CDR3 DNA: TGCGCCAGCAGCCAAGGATGGGCAAGAAATAAGAACACTGAAGCTTTCTTT

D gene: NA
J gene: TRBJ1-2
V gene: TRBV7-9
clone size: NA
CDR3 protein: CASRSDTTSYGYTF
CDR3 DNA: TGTGCCAGCAGGTCGGACACGACAAGCTATGGCTACACCTTC

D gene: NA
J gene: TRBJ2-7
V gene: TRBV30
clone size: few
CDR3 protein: CAWSPPWTVRNEQYF
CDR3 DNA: TGTGCCTGGAGTCCCCCCTGGACAGTTAGAAACGAGCAGTACTTC

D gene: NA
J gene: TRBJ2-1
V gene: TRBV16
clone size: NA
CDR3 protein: CASSGGGRAYNEQFF
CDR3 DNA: TGTGCCAGCAGCGGTGGGGGGCGCGCCTACAATGAGCAGTTCTTC

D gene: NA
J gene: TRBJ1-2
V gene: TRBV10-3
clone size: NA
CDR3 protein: CAISESQIPASYGYTF
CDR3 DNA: TGTGCCATCAGTGAGTCACAGATCCCTGCCTCCTATGGCTACACCTTC

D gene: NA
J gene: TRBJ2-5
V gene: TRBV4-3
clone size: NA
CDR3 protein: CASSQDITSTNQETQYF
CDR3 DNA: TGCGCCAGCAGCCAAGATATTACAAGTACGAACCAAGAGACCCAGTACTTC

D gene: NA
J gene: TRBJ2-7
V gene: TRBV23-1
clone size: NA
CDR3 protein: CASSQLGGHEQYF
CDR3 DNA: TGCGCCAGCAGTCAATTAGGTGGCCACGAGCAGTACTTC

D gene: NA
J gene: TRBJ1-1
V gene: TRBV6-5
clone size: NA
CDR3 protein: CASRQAGNTEAFF
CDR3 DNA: TGTGCCAGCAGGCAGGCAGGGAACACTGAAGCTTTCTTT

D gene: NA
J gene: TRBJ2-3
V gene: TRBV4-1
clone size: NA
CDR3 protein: CASSQDRPDTQYF
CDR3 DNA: TGCGCCAGCAGCCAAGACAGGCCGGATACGCAGTATTTT

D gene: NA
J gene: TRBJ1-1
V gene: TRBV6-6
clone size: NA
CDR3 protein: CASRDASGMNTEAFF
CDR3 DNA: TGTGCCAGCAGGGACGCCTCAGGGATGAACACTGAAGCTTTCTTT

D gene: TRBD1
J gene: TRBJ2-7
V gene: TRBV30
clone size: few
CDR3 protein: CAWSVRGTGKYEQYF
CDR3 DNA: TGTGCCTGGAGTGTACGCGGGACAGGGAAATACGAGCAGTACTTC

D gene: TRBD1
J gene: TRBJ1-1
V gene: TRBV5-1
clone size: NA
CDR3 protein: CASSPGTGLVNTEAFF
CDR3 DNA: TGCGCCAGCAGCCCGGGGACAGGTCTTGTGAACACTGAAGCTTTCTTT

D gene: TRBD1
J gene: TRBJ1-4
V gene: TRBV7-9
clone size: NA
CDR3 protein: CASSRTGVTTNEKLFF
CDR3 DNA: TGTGCCAGCAGTCGGACAGGGGTTACAACTAATGAAAAACTGTTTTTT

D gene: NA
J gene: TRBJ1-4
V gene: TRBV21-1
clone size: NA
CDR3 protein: CASTHRGCNEKLFF
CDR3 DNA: TGTGCCAGCACTCACAGGGGTTGTAATGAAAAACTGTTTTTT

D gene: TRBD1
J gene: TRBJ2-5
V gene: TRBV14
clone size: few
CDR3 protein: CASSPDREKTQYF
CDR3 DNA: TGTGCCAGCAGTCCCGACAGGGAAAAGACCCAGTACTTC

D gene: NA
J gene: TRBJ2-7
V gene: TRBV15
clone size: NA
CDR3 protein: CATSRAPEGRVNEQYF
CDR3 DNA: TGTGCCACCAGCAGAGCCCCGGAGGGGCGAGTCAACGAGCAGTACTTC

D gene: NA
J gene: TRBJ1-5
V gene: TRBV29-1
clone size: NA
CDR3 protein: CSVETGGNQPQHF
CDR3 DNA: TGCAGCGTTGAAACGGGCGGGAATCAGCCCCAGCATTTT

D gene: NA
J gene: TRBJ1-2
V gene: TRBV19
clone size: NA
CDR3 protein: CASMGRGTRDYGYTF
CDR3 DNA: TGTGCCAGTATGGGAAGGGGGACTCGTGACTATGGCTACACCTTC